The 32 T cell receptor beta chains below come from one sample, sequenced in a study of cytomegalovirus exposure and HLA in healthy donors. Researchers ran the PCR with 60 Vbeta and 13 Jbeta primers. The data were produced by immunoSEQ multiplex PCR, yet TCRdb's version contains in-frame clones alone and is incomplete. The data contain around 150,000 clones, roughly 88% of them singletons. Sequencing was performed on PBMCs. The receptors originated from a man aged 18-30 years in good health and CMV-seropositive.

CDR3 amino acids: CASSDRDGYSGGYTF. The DNA of the CDR3 is TGTGCCAGCTCCGACAGGGATGGATACTCGGGAGGCTACACCTTC. This chain joins TRBV18 and TRBJ1-2; 7 nucleotides align to TRBD1. Germline values: CDR1 KGHSH, CDR2 LQKENI. The CDR3 length is 15 residues. Trimming removed 6 bases from V and 8 bases from J; junction bases left unmatched: 15.

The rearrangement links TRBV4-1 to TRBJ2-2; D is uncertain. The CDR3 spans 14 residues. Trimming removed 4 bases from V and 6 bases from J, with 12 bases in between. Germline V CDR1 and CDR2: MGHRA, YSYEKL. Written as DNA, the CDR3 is TGCGCCAGCAGCCCAACGAGCCCGGCCGGGGAGCTGTTTTTT. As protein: CASSPTSPAGELFF.

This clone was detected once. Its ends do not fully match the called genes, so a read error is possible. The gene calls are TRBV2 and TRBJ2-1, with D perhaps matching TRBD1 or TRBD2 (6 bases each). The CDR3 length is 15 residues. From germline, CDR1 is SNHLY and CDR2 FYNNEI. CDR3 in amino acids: CASSEGGQTYNEQFF. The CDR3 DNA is TGTGCCAGCAGCGAAGGGGGGCAGACCTACAATGAGCAGTTCTTC.

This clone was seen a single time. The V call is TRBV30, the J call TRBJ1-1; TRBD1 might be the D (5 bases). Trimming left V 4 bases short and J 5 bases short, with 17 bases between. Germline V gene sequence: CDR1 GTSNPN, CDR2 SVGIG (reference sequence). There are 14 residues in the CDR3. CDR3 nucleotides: TGTGCCTGGATATCCAGGGTGAAGGGAACTGAAGCTTTCTTT. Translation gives CAWISRVKGTEAFF.

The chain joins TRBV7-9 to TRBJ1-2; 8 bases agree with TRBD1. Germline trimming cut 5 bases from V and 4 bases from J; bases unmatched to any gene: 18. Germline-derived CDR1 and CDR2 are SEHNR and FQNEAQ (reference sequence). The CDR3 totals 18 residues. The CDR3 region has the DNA TGTGCCAGCAGCGCGATAGGGCAGGGGGCGCGTATAGGCTATGGCTACACCTTC. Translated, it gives CASSAIGQGARIGYGYTF.

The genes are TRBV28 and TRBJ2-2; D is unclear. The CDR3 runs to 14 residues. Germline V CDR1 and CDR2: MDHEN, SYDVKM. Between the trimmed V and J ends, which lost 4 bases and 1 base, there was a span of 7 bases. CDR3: CASSSVQNTGELFF. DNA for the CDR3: TGTGCCAGCAGTTCCGTACAGAACACCGGGGAGCTGTTTTTT.

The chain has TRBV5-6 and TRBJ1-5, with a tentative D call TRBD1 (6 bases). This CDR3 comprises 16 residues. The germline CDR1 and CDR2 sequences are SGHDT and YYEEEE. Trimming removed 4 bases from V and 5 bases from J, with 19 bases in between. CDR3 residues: CASSPATGGRDQPQHF. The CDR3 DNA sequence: TGTGCCAGCAGCCCCGCGACAGGCGGGAGGGATCAGCCCCAGCATTTT.

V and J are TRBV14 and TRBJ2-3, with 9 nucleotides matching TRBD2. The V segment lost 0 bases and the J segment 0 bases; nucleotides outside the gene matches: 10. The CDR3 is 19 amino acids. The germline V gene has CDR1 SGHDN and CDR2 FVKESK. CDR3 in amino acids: CASSQDEASGEGSTDTQYF. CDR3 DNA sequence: TGTGCCAGCAGCCAAGATGAGGCTAGCGGGGAAGGTAGCACAGATACGCAGTATTTT.

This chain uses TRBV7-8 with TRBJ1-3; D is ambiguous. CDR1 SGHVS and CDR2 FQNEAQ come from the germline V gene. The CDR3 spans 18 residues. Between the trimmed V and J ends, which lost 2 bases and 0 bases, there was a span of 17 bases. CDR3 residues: CASSLLSMVPYSGNTIYF. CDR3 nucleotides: TGTGCCAGCAGCTTACTCAGTATGGTGCCTTACTCTGGAAACACCATATATTTT.

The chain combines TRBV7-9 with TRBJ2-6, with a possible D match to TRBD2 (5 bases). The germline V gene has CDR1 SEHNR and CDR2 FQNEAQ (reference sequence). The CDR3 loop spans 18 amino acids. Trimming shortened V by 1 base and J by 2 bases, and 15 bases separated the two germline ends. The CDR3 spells CASSLGARVAAGANVLTF. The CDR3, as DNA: TGTGCCAGCAGCTTAGGGGCGAGGGTGGCGGCTGGGGCCAACGTCCTGACTTTC.

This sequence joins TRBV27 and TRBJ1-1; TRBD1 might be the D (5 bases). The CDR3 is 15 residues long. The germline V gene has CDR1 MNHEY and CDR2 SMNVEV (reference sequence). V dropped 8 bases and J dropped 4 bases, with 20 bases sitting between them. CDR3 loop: CASGYPGFGGTEAFF. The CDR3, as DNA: TGTGCCAGCGGTTACCCAGGGTTCGGTGGCACTGAAGCTTTCTTT.

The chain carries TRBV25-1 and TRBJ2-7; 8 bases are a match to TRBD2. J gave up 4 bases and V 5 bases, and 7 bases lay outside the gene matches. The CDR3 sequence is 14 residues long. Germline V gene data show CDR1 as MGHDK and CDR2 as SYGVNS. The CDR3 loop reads CASSYAGGAYEQYF. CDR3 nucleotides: TGTGCCAGCAGTTACGCGGGGGGCGCGTACGAGCAGTACTTC.

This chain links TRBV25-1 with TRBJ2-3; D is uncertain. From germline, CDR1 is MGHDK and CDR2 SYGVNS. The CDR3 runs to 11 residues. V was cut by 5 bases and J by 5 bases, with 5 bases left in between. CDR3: CASSILDTQYF. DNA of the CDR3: TGTGCCAGCAGTATATTAGATACGCAGTATTTT.

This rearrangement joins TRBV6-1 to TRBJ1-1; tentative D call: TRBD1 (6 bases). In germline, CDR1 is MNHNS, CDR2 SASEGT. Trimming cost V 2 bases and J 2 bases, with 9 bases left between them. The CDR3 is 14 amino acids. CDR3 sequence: CASSERGRNTEAFF. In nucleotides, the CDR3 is TGTGCCAGCAGTGAAAGGGGGAGAAACACTGAAGCTTTCTTT.

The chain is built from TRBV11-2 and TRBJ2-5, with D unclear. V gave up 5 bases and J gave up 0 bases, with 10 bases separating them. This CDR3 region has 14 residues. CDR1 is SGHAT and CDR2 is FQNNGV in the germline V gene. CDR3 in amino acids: CASSPTMNQETQYF. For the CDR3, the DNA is TGTGCCAGCAGCCCCACAATGAACCAAGAGACCCAGTACTTC. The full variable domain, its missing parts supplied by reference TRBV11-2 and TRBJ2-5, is EAGVAQSPRYKIIEKRQSVAFWCNPISGHATLYWYQQILGQGPKLLIQFQNNGVVDDSQLPKDRFSAERLKGVDSTLKIQPAKLEDSAVYLCASSPTMNQETQYFGPGTRLLVL.

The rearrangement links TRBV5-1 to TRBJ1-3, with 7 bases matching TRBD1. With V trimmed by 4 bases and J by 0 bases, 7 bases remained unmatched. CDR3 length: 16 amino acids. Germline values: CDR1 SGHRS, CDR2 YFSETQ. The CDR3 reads CASSQGQFLSGNTIYF. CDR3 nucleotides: TGCGCCAGCAGCCAGGGACAGTTCCTCTCTGGAAACACCATATATTTT.

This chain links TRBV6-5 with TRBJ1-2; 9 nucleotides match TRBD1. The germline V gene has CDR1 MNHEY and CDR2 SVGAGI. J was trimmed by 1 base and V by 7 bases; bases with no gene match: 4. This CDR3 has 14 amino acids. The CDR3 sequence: CASTPTGGNYGYTF. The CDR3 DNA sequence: TGTGCCAGCACCCCGACAGGGGGTAACTATGGCTACACCTTC.

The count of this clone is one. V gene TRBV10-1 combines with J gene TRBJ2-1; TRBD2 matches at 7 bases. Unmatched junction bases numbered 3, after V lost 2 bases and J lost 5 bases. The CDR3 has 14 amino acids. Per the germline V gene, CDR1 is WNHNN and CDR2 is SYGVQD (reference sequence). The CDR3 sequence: CASSERLADNEQFF. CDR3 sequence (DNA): TGCGCCAGCAGTGAGAGGCTAGCGGACAATGAGCAGTTCTTC.

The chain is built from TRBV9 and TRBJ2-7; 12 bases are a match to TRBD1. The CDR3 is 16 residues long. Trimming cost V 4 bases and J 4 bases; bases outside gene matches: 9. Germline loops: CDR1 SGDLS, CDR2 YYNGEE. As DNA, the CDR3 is TGTGCCAGCAGCCCGAGACCGGGACAGGGGGCTTACGAGCAGTACTTC. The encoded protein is CASSPRPGQGAYEQYF.

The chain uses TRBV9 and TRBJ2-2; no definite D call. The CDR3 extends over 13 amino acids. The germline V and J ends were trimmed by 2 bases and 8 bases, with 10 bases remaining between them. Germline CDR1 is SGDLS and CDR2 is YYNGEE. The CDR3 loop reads CASSVSLEGELFF. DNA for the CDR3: TGTGCCAGCAGCGTTAGTTTGGAGGGGGAGCTGTTTTTT. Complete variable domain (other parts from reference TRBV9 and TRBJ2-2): DSGVTQTPKHLITATGQRVTLRCSPRSGDLSVYWYQQSLDQGLQFLIQYYNGEERAKGNILERFSAQQFPDLHSELNLSSLELGDSALYFCASSVSLEGELFFGEGSRLTVL.

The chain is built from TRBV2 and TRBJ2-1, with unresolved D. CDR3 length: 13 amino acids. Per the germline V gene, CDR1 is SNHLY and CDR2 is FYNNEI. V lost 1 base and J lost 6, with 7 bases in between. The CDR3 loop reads CASSEGRINEQFF. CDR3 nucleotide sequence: TGTGCCAGCAGTGAAGGGCGGATCAATGAGCAGTTCTTC. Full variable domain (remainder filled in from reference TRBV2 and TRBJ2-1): EPEVTQTPSHQVTQMGQEVILRCVPISNHLYFYWYRQILGQKVEFLVSFYNNEISEKSEIFDDQFSVERPDGSNFTLKIRSTKLEDSAMYFCASSEGRINEQFFGPGTRLTVL.

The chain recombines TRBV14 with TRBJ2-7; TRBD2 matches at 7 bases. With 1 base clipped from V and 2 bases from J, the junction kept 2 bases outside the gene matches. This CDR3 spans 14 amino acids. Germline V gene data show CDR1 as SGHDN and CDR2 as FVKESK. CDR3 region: CASSQAGGPYEQYF. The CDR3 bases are TGTGCCAGCAGCCAAGCGGGGGGTCCCTACGAGCAGTACTTC.

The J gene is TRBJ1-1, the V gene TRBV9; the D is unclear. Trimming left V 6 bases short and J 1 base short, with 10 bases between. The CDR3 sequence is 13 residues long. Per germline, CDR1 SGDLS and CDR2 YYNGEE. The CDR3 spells CASTKAPNTEAFF. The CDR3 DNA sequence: TGTGCCAGCACCAAAGCTCCGAACACTGAAGCTTTCTTT.

For the CDR3, the DNA is TGCGCCAGCAGCTCGCCGGGGGGCATTCAGTACTTC. Translation: CASSSPGGIQYF. This chain uses TRBV5-1 with TRBJ2-4; TRBD2 matches at 7 bases. The length of the CDR3 is 12 residues. Germline V lookup: CDR1 SGHRS, CDR2 YFSETQ. J lost 9 bases, V lost 3 bases, and 3 bases had no gene match.

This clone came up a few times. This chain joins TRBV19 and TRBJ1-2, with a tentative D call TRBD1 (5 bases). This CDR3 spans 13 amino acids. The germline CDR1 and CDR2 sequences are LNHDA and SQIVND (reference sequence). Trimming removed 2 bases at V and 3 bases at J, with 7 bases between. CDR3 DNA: TGTGCCAGTAGTATATCGGGGGACTATGGCTACACCTTC. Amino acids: CASSISGDYGYTF.

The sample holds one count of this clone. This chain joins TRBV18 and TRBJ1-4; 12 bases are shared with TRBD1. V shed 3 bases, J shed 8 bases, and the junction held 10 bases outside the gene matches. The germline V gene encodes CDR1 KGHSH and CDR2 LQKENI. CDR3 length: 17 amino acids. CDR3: CASSPPGQGAVGEKLFF. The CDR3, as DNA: TGTGCCAGCTCACCCCCGGGACAGGGGGCCGTAGGGGAAAAACTGTTTTTT.

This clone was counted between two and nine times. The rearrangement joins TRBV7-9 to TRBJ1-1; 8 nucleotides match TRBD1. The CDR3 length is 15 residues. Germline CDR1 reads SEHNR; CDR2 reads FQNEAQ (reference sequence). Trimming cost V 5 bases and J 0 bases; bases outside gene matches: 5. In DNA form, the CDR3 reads TGTGCCAGCAGCCAGGGACAGGCAATGAACACTGAAGCTTTCTTT. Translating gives CASSQGQAMNTEAFF.

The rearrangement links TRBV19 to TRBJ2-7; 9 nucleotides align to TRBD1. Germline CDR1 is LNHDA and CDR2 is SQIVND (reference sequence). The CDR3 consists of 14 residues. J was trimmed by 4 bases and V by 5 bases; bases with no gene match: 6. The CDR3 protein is CASSSRDRVYEQYF. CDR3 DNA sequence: TGTGCCAGTAGTTCCCGGGACAGGGTTTACGAGCAGTACTTC.

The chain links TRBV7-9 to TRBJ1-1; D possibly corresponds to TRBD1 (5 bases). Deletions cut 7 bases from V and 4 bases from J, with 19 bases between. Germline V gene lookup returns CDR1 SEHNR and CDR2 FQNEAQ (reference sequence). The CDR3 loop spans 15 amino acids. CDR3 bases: TGTGCCAGCAAAACCCGGGGCGGGGGTGCCACTGAAGCTTTCTTT. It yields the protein CASKTRGGGATEAFF.

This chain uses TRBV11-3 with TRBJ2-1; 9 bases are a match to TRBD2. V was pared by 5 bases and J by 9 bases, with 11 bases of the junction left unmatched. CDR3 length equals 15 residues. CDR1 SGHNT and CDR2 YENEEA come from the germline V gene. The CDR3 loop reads CASSAVAGGLGEQFF. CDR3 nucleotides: TGTGCCAGCAGCGCTGTGGCGGGGGGGCTGGGTGAGCAGTTCTTC.

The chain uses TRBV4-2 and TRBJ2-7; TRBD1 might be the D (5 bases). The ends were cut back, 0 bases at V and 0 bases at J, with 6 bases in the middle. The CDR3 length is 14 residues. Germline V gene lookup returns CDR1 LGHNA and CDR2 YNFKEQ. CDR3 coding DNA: TGTGCCAGCAGCCAAGATAGGGGCTCCTACGAGCAGTACTTC. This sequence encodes CASSQDRGSYEQYF.

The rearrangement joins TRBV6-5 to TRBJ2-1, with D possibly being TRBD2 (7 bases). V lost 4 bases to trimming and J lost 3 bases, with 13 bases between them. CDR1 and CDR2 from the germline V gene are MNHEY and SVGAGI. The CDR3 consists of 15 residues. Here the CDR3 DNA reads TGTGCCAGCAGTTTAAGGCGGGGGCACTACAATGAGCAGTTCTTC. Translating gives CASSLRRGHYNEQFF.